This T cell receptor beta chain was documented in a study of response to subunit inactivated influenza vaccine. Study-wide results and limits: Every seasonal influenza vaccination brings in few new T cells, the authors suggested.

TCRdb recomputed calls from the RT-PCR reads with MiXCR, one row per CDR3 protein. The sample has around 300,000 distinct CDR3 sequences, approximately 23% seen once. On this clonotype itself: Its antigen is unidentified.

Sequences were derived from PBMCs from blood, sampled about 20 months after vaccination. The receptor was derived from a man between 50 and 69 years old who received an inactivated influenza vaccine.

Written as DNA, the CDR3 is TGTGCCAGCAGTGAGGGACAGGGGTATCAGCCCCAGCATTTT. Amino acids: CASSEGQGYQPQHF. The J gene is TRBJ1-5, the V gene TRBV6-1; 10 bases are shared with TRBD1. This CDR3 spans 14 amino acids. Germline CDR1 MNHNS, CDR2 SASEGT. V shed 3 bases and J 5 bases; nucleotides not matched to a gene: 1.